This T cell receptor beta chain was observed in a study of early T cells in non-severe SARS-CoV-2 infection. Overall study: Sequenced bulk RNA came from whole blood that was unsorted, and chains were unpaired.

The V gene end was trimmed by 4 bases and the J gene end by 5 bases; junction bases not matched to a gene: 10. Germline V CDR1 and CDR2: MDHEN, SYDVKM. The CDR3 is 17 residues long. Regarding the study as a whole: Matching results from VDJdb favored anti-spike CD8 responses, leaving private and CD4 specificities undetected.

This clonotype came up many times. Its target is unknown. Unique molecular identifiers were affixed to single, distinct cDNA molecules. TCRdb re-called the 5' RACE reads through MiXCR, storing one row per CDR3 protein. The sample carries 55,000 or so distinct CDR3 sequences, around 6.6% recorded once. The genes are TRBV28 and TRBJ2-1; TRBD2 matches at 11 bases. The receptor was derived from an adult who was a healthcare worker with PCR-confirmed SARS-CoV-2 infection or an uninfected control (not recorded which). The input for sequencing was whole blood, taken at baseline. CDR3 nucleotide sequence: TGTGCCAGCAGTTCCCATAGCGGGGGGGCATTCAACAATGAGCAGTTCTTC. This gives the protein CASSSHSGGAFNNEQFF.